The 5 T cell receptor beta chains listed next were all sequenced from one sample in a study of blood T cell repertoires in COVID-19. TCRdb keeps only in-frame clones here, not all; method: immunoSEQ multiplex PCR. The table shows 350,000 to 450,000 clones, with less than 85% occurring only once. Sequencing was carried out using peripheral blood. These receptors all stem from a woman in her late teens or twenties with acute or convalescent COVID-19.

This chain connects TRBV5-1 to TRBJ2-1; 9 bases match TRBD2. This CDR3 is built from 16 residues. Trimming at V came to 5 bases and at J to 1 base, leaving 7 bases not matched to a gene. Looked up from germline, CDR1 is SGHRS and CDR2 is YFSETQ. The CDR3 bases are TGCGCCAGCAGTTACAATAGCGGGAGTTCCTACAATGAGCAGTTCTTC. This gives the protein CASSYNSGSSYNEQFF.

The V gene is TRBV7-9, the J gene TRBJ2-7, with D hard to call. Trimming pared 0 bases from V and 2 bases from J, leaving 2 bases between. CDR3 length: 12 amino acids. The V gene's germline CDR1 is SEHNR and CDR2 FQNEAQ (reference sequence). The CDR3 here is CASSLATYEQYF. In DNA, the CDR3 is TGTGCCAGCAGCTTAGCTACCTACGAGCAGTACTTC.

V gene TRBV5-3 combines with J gene TRBJ1-2, with TRBD1 identical over 8 bases. Being an ORF, TRBV5-3 has a function that is uncertain. V lost 4 bases and J lost 6; bases outside the gene matches: 8. This CDR3 is 14 amino acids long. CDR3 loop: CARSIPTGGNGYTF. The CDR3 DNA follows: TGTGCCAGAAGCATACCAACAGGGGGAAATGGCTACACCTTC.

This clone was seen just once. CDR3: CASSILAGGRYNEQFF. CDR3 DNA sequence: TGTGCCAGCAGCATACTAGCGGGGGGACGATACAATGAGCAGTTCTTC. The chain recombines TRBV11-2 with TRBJ2-1; TRBD2 aligns across 12 bases. Germline CDR1 is SGHAT and CDR2 is FQNNGV. There are 16 residues in the CDR3. V was pared by 5 bases and J by 4 bases, with 6 bases of the junction left unmatched.

V usage is TRBV2 and J usage is TRBJ1-1; D gene ambiguous. Germline V gene lookup returns CDR1 SNHLY and CDR2 FYNNEI. The V end lost 7 bases, the J end lost 0 bases, and 9 bases lay between the germline ends. The CDR3 totals 13 residues. The CDR3 nucleotides read TGTGCCAGCAAAACAGAAATGAACACTGAAGCTTTCTTT. Protein product: CASKTEMNTEAFF.